A single sample gave rise to the 9 T cell receptor beta chains below, sequenced in a study of blood T cell repertoires in COVID-19. The repertoire was sequenced with immunoSEQ multiplex PCR; TCRdb's copy has only in-frame clones and lacks some. The table shows approximately 130,000 clones, with approximately 90% occurring only once. Sequencing was done on a sample of peripheral blood. These receptors all stem from a human donor in a cohort sampled during active COVID-19.

The chain is built from TRBV5-4 and TRBJ2-3; maybe TRBD2 (7 bases). CDR3 size: 17 residues. Trimming took 2 bases from V and 2 from J, leaving 18 bases between them. Germline-derived CDR1 and CDR2 are SGHNT and YYREEE (reference sequence). The CDR3 DNA reads TGTGCCAGCAGCTTTCGGAGCGGGCGGGGGCACACAGATACGCAGTATTTT. Protein sequence: CASSFRSGRGHTDTQYF.

The chain has TRBV5-4 and TRBJ2-1; 9 positions agree with TRBD2. This CDR3 is 16 amino acids long. Unmatched junction bases numbered 15, after V lost 4 bases and J lost 10 bases. Germline values: CDR1 SGHNT, CDR2 YYREEE (reference sequence). The CDR3, as DNA: TGTGCCAGCAGCCCGGGGGGCTCCGGGACTAGCAGGGAGCAGTTCTTC. Translation: CASSPGGSGTSREQFF.

This chain joins TRBV3-1 (or the pseudogene TRBV3-2) and TRBJ2-1, with 11 bases lining up with TRBD2. This CDR3 region has 14 residues. Germline assignment: CDR1 LGHDT and CDR2 YNNKEL (reference sequence). V was pared by 3 bases and J by 8 bases, with 3 bases of the junction left unmatched. CDR3 sequence (DNA): TGTGCCAGCAGCCAGACTAGCGGGGTCCATGAGCAGTTCTTC. Translation: CASSQTSGVHEQFF.

This clone was counted a few times. The chain links TRBV11-2 to TRBJ2-7; 10 bases match TRBD1. This CDR3 region has 13 residues. Trimming at V came to 5 bases and at J to 4 bases, leaving 2 bases not matched to a gene. Looked up from germline, CDR1 is SGHAT and CDR2 is FQNNGV. CDR3 amino acids: CASSRTGGYEQYF. The CDR3, as DNA: TGTGCCAGCAGCCGGACAGGGGGGTACGAGCAGTACTTC. Variable domain in full (rest from reference TRBV11-2 and TRBJ2-7): EAGVAQSPRYKIIEKRQSVAFWCNPISGHATLYWYQQILGQGPKLLIQFQNNGVVDDSQLPKDRFSAERLKGVDSTLKIQPAKLEDSAVYLCASSRTGGYEQYFGPGTRLTVT.

The chain uses TRBV20-1 and TRBJ2-1; a weak D match, TRBD2 (5 bases). CDR3 length equals 14 residues. V dropped 3 bases and J dropped 4 bases, with 13 bases sitting between them. The germline gives CDR1 DFQATT, CDR2 SNEGSKA (reference sequence). The CDR3 here is CSASRTPGYNEQFF. The CDR3 region has the DNA TGCAGTGCTAGTAGGACTCCCGGGTACAATGAGCAGTTCTTC.

This chain links TRBV11-2 with TRBJ1-5; 7 bases line up with TRBD1. The V gene end was trimmed by 3 bases and the J gene end by 3 bases; junction bases not matched to a gene: 2. The CDR3 contains 14 residues. Germline V gives CDR1 SGHAT, CDR2 FQNNGV. In DNA, the CDR3 is TGTGCCAGCAGCTTGGGACAGTTCAATCAGCCCCAGCATTTT. Encoded protein: CASSLGQFNQPQHF. The full variable domain, completed using reference TRBV11-2 and TRBJ1-5, is EAGVAQSPRYKIIEKRQSVAFWCNPISGHATLYWYQQILGQGPKLLIQFQNNGVVDDSQLPKDRFSAERLKGVDSTLKIQPAKLEDSAVYLCASSLGQFNQPQHFGDGTRLSIL.

The gene calls are TRBV5-1 and TRBJ2-1, with D perhaps matching TRBD2 (6 bases). Per the germline V gene, CDR1 is SGHRS and CDR2 is YFSETQ. V dropped 3 bases and J dropped 10 bases, with 17 bases sitting between them. The CDR3 consists of 14 residues. The CDR3 sequence: CASSSGLPGAEQFF. CDR3 nucleotides: TGCGCCAGCAGCTCGGGACTCCCTGGGGCGGAGCAGTTCTTC.

The chain is built from TRBV2 and TRBJ1-5, with no clear D. CDR1 SNHLY and CDR2 FYNNEI come from the germline V gene. V lost 4 bases and J lost 7, with 17 bases in between. The CDR3 length is 15 residues. The CDR3 DNA is TGTGCCAGCAGTGTGCGAGGTCTTGGTGGGCAGCCCCAGCATTTT. The encoded protein is CASSVRGLGGQPQHF.

The sample holds one count of this clone. The gene calls are TRBV3-1 (or the pseudogene TRBV3-2) and TRBJ1-1, with 10 bases aligning to TRBD1. Germline V gene data show CDR1 as LGHDT and CDR2 as YNNKEL (reference sequence). The junction had 4 bases not matched to a gene; V was cut back by 1 base and J by 5 bases. The CDR3 is made up of 15 amino acids. The CDR3 DNA sequence: TGTGCCAGCAGCCAAGGGACAGGGGGTAAGACTGAAGCTTTCTTT. This translates into CASSQGTGGKTEAFF.